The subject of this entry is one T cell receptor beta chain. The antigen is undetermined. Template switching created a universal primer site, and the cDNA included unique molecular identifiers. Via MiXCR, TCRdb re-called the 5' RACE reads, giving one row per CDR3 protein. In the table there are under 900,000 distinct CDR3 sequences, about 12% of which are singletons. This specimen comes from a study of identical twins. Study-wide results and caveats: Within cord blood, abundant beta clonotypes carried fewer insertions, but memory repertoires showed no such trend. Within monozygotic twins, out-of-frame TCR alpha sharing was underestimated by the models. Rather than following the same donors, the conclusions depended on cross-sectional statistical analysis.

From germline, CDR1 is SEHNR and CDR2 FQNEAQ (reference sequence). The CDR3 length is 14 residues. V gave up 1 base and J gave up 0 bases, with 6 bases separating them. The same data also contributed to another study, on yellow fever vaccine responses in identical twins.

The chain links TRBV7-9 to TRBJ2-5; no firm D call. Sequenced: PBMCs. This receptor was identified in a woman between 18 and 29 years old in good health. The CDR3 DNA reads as TGTGCCAGCAGCTTAGTTGCTAACCAAGAGACCCAGTACTTC. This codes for CASSLVANQETQYF.